Below, 26 T cell receptor beta chains from the same sample are listed, as sequenced in a study of Graves' ophthalmopathy and Graves' hyperthyroidism. Amplified material comprised TCR beta CDR3 regions derived from RNA transcripts. Second-round multiplex PCR came after a first-round RT-PCR that employed HTBI primers. TCRdb re-derived calls from the multiplex PCR reads in MiXCR, one entry per CDR3 protein. Among about 660,000 distinct CDR3 sequences listed, more than 40% were seen once. The sequenced material came from peripheral blood. These receptors originate from an adult man with Graves' ophthalmopathy.

This clonotype was seen repeatedly, ten times or more. This chain joins TRBV10-3 and TRBJ1-1, with 10 nucleotides matching TRBD1. J was trimmed by 4 bases and V by 11 bases; bases with no gene match: 7. Germline lookup yields CDR1 ENHRY and CDR2 SYGVKD. The CDR3 length is 13 residues. The CDR3 bases are TGTGCCGTGACAGGGGGCGCGGGCACTGAAGCTTTCTTT. Encoded protein: CAVTGGAGTEAFF.

Many counts were recorded for this clonotype. The chain carries TRBV24-1 and TRBJ2-2; TRBD1 might be the D (6 bases). This CDR3 has 15 amino acids. Germline CDR1 is KGHDR and CDR2 is SFDVKD. Trimming left V 0 bases short and J 7 bases short, with 11 bases between. CDR3 sequence: CATSDLSGANGELFF. CDR3 nucleotide sequence: TGTGCCACCAGTGATTTGTCAGGGGCGAACGGGGAGCTGTTTTTT.

This clonotype was observed many times. The chain is built from TRBV9 and TRBJ2-6, with TRBD1 as a possible D gene (5 bases). The V gene lost 3 bases and the J gene lost 3 bases, with 10 bases spanning the gap. From germline, CDR1 is SGDLS and CDR2 YYNGEE. CDR3 size: 15 residues. CDR3 bases: TGTGCCAGCAGCGCTCAGGGTTTTGGGGCCAACGTCCTGACTTTC. It translates to CASSAQGFGANVLTF.

Comment on this clonotype: The DNA is left out, because the CDR3 cannot be placed on it with certainty; the CDR3 is given as TCRdb lists it. CDR3: CASSLVGEQYFGPGNQPQHF. This chain uses TRBV7-9 with TRBJ1-5; the table's D call TRBD1 went unverified against the DNA. The CDR3 length equals 20 residues, ends included. Per germline, CDR1 SEHNR and CDR2 FQNEAQ (reference sequence).

The V and J genes are TRBV5-1 and TRBJ1-2; D not certain. The CDR3 extends over 18 amino acids. Deletions cut 0 bases from V and 1 base from J, with 19 bases between. Germline V CDR1 and CDR2: SGHRS, YFSETQ. CDR3 residues: CASSLAEAPLSSNYGYTF. Written as DNA, the CDR3 is TGCGCCAGCAGCTTGGCCGAGGCACCCCTCTCTAGTAACTATGGCTACACCTTC.

With respect to this clonotype: A much larger clone lies one base from this, so it may be a read error. Since no conserved phenylalanine or tryptophan closes the CDR3, a read error is the likely cause. The rearrangement joins TRBV20-1 to TRBJ1-5, with unresolved D. CDR3 length equals 15 residues. The V end was cut by 6 bases, the J end by 1 base, with 16 bases between. Germline values: CDR1 DFQATT, CDR2 SNEGSKA (reference sequence). CDR3 nucleotides: TGCAGTGCCCTCCCGAGACAACCCAGCAATCAGCCCCAGCATTCT. Protein product: CSALPRQPSNQPQHS.

The gene calls are TRBV10-2 and TRBJ1-5; TRBD1 matches at 7 bases. The CDR3 runs 13 residues. Trimming at V came to 8 bases and at J to 2 bases, leaving 3 bases not matched to a gene. Looked up from germline, CDR1 is WSHSY and CDR2 is SAAADI. The CDR3 DNA reads as TGCGCCAGCCCGGGACAGCGCAATCAGCCCCAGCATTTT. This encodes CASPGQRNQPQHF.

This clonotype was picked up a small number of times. This chain uses TRBV30 with TRBJ2-7, with TRBD1 matching over 7 bases. With V trimmed by 0 bases and J by 5 bases, 4 bases remained unmatched. The CDR3 runs to 13 residues. Germline V gives CDR1 GTSNPN, CDR2 SVGIG (reference sequence). The CDR3 protein is CAWSVSGGNEQYF. The CDR3, as DNA: TGTGCCTGGAGTGTATCAGGGGGTAACGAGCAGTACTTC.

The rearrangement links TRBV25-1 to TRBJ2-7; 8 bases fit TRBD2. This CDR3 spans 13 amino acids. Looked up from germline, CDR1 is MGHDK and CDR2 is SYGVNS. The CDR3 DNA reads as TGTGCTACTAGCGGCCTTGCAGCCTACGAGCAGTACTTC. This encodes CATSGLAAYEQYF.

This clonotype was seen a handful of times. This sequence joins TRBV6-6 and TRBJ1-2; D is unclear. V lost 6 bases and J lost 4, with 21 bases in between. Germline CDR1 and CDR2: MNHNY and SVGAGI (reference sequence). The CDR3 runs 16 residues. In DNA form, the CDR3 reads TGTGCCAGCAGGATACCCGAGGCCACCTTTACCTATGGCTACACCTTC. Encoded protein: CASRIPEATFTYGYTF.

This chain uses TRBV24-1 with TRBJ1-5, with TRBD1 matching over 9 bases. J was trimmed by 11 bases and V by 4 bases; bases with no gene match: 14. The CDR3 spans 16 residues. CDR1 KGHDR and CDR2 SFDVKD come from the germline V gene. For the CDR3, the DNA is TGTGCCACCAGTGACCCGGGACAGGGCCTAGGAGAGACCCAGCATTTT. Amino acid sequence: CATSDPGQGLGETQHF.

This clonotype showed up many times. V and J are TRBV7-8 and TRBJ1-2, with D maybe TRBD1 (5 bases). The V end was cut by 5 bases, the J end by 3 bases, with 19 bases between. CDR3 length: 16 amino acids. The germline V gene encodes CDR1 SGHVS and CDR2 FQNEAQ. CDR3 sequence (DNA): TGTGCCAGCAGCCCAGGTGAGGGGCCCTTTGACTATGGCTACACCTTC. Protein sequence: CASSPGEGPFDYGYTF.

Details on this clonotype: Possible read error: a much larger clone is one base away. The V and J genes are TRBV29-1 and TRBJ2-2; tentatively, D is TRBD1 (7 bases). The CDR3 length is 13 residues. Germline V gene sequence: CDR1 SQVTM, CDR2 ANQGSEA. CDR3 DNA: TGCAGTGCTTGGGACAGCTACACCGGGGGGCTGTTTTTT. Encoded protein: CSAWDSYTGGLFF.

This clonotype appeared many times. The rearrangement joins TRBV2 to TRBJ2-5, with 7 bases identical to TRBD2. The CDR3 totals 15 residues. Trimming at V came to 6 bases and at J to 1 base, leaving 8 bases not matched to a gene. Looked up from germline, CDR1 is SNHLY and CDR2 is FYNNEI. The DNA for the CDR3 is TGTGCCAGCAGGAGGGGCGGGGGAGCCCAAGAGACCCAGTACTTC. Its translation: CASRRGGGAQETQYF.

This clonotype was seen more than once but under ten times. The V and J genes are TRBV5-1 and TRBJ1-3; 7 positions agree with TRBD1. Germline V lookup: CDR1 SGHRS, CDR2 YFSETQ. The CDR3 length is 17 residues. The J segment lost 2 bases and the V segment lost 2 bases, leaving 10 bases of the junction unmatched. This CDR3 is CASSLQPTGLAGNTIYF. The CDR3 coding sequence is TGCGCCAGCAGCTTACAACCGACAGGGTTGGCTGGAAACACCATATATTTT.

Points on this clonotype: At one end the junction does not follow the germline gene, possibly because of a read error. V and J are TRBV10-3 and TRBJ2-7; a weak D match, TRBD1 (6 bases). The length of the CDR3 is 14 residues. The germline gives CDR1 ENHRY, CDR2 SYGVKD. Here the CDR3 reads CASSSWTEDYEQYF. The CDR3 DNA reads as TGTGCCAGCAGTTCTTGGACAGAAGACTACGAGCAGTACTTC.

With respect to this clonotype: A much larger clonotype is one base distant, so this may be a read error. The rearrangement uses TRBV20-1 and TRBJ1-1, with D uncertain. CDR1 DFQATT and CDR2 SNEGSKA come from the germline V gene (reference sequence). This CDR3 is 14 amino acids long. The CDR3 sequence is CSARDLGGITGAFF. The CDR3 DNA follows: TGCAGTGCTAGAGATCTCGGAGGTATCACTGGAGCTTTCTTT.

The table lists this clonotype with a few counts. The chain has TRBV6-1 and TRBJ2-7; D could derive from TRBD1 or TRBD2 (6 bases each). Germline V gene lookup returns CDR1 MNHNS and CDR2 SASEGT. The CDR3 is 13 amino acids. The V gene lost 7 bases and the J gene lost 6 bases, with 16 bases spanning the gap. The CDR3, as DNA: TGTGCCAGCACCATGACAGAGGGGGGCGAGCAGTACTTC. Its protein product is CASTMTEGGEQYF.

This clonotype was observed a single time. This chain's CDR3 is CASSLPIPGLANTGELFF. The CDR3 DNA is TGTGCCAGCAGCTTACCAATCCCGGGACTAGCGAACACCGGGGAGCTGTTTTTT. The V gene is TRBV7-9, the J gene TRBJ2-2; 8 nucleotides line up with TRBD2. CDR3 length equals 18 residues. Germline V CDR1 and CDR2: SEHNR, FQNEAQ (reference sequence). V lost 2 bases, J lost 0 bases, and 8 bases stayed unmatched.

This clonotype was recorded at least ten times. J is TRBJ1-1 and V is TRBV9, with no clear D. Germline V CDR1 and CDR2: SGDLS, YYNGEE. Trimming took off 2 bases at V and 1 base at J, with 6 bases between the two ends. The CDR3 extends over 13 amino acids. The CDR3 DNA sequence: TGTGCCAGCAGCGTGGACTCGAACACTGAAGCTTTCTTT. Translating it yields CASSVDSNTEAFF.

This clonotype was seen a few times. The chain has TRBV12-5 and TRBJ2-7; D unresolved. V lost 5 bases to trimming and J lost 3 bases, with 11 bases between them. Per the germline V gene, CDR1 is LGHNT and CDR2 is FRNRAP. This CDR3 spans 13 amino acids. The chain's CDR3 is CASGLIPNYEQYF. The CDR3 DNA reads as TGTGCTAGTGGTCTAATTCCTAACTACGAGCAGTACTTC.

In its sample, this clonotype was seen a few times. This chain joins TRBV30 and TRBJ1-2, with D unclear. The V gene lost 0 bases and the J gene lost 3 bases, with 8 bases spanning the gap. The CDR3 loop spans 13 amino acids. CDR1 and CDR2 from the germline V gene are GTSNPN and SVGIG (reference sequence). CDR3 protein: CAWSVGRHYGYTF. The CDR3, as DNA: TGTGCCTGGAGTGTGGGCAGACACTATGGCTACACCTTC.

V usage is TRBV25-1 and J usage is TRBJ1-6, with D perhaps TRBD1 (5 bases). Germline V gene sequence: CDR1 MGHDK, CDR2 SYGVNS. The CDR3 has 13 amino acids. V shed 2 bases and J shed 10 bases, with 9 bases lying between them. The CDR3 reads CASSEQGWSPLHF. The CDR3 DNA is TGTGCCAGCAGTGAACAGGGTTGGTCACCCCTCCACTTT.

The V and J genes are TRBV20-1 and TRBJ1-3; D gene ambiguous. V dropped 5 bases and J dropped 0 bases, with 8 bases sitting between them. This CDR3 has 13 amino acids. Germline CDR1 is DFQATT and CDR2 is SNEGSKA (reference sequence). In nucleotides, the CDR3 is TGCAGTGCTCCACATCTCTCTGGAAACACCATATATTTT. It yields the protein CSAPHLSGNTIYF.

This clonotype was recorded many times. The chain uses TRBV14 and TRBJ2-7, with a weak D call TRBD2 (5 bases). There are 13 residues in the CDR3. Trimming cost V 5 bases and J 7 bases, with 15 bases left between them. Germline V gene data show CDR1 as SGHDN and CDR2 as FVKESK. The CDR3 sequence is CASSERPGGEQYF. CDR3 in DNA: TGTGCCAGCAGCGAACGGCCCGGCGGGGAGCAGTACTTC.

V usage is TRBV15 and J usage is TRBJ2-7, with 10 bases fitting TRBD2. The CDR3 runs to 14 residues. Looked up from germline, CDR1 is LNHNV and CDR2 is YYDKDF (reference sequence). V trimming: 9 bases; J trimming: 0 bases; junction bases outside the gene matches: 5. The CDR3 sequence is CATRLAGVSYEQYF. For the CDR3, the DNA is TGTGCCACACGGCTAGCGGGGGTCTCCTACGAGCAGTACTTC. The whole variable domain, filled in from reference TRBV15 and TRBJ2-7, reads DAMVIQNPRYQVTQFGKPVTLSCSQTLNHNVMYWYQQKSSQAPKLLFHYYDKDFNNEADTPDNFQSRRPNTSFCFLDIRSPGLGDTAMYLCATRLAGVSYEQYFGPGTRLTVT.